A selection of T cell receptor beta chains follows, all from one sample in a study of blood T cell repertoires in COVID-19. Measured with immunoSEQ multiplex PCR; TCRdb has only the in-frame clones, and not every one. The table includes over 150,000 clones, roughly 85% detected once. Sample: peripheral blood. The source of these receptors is a woman of 80 years or more with active or convalescent COVID-19. The conserved cysteine and the conserved F or W are not part of the CDR3 here. The size field is filled for only some rows; it gives once, few, many or a size class.

>15|.|TRBV28|TRBJ2-2
ASISQGWLRDTGELF
>13|.|TRBV27|TRBJ2-1
ASSLYVAGLNEQF
>13|few|TRBV3-1/TRBV3-2|TRBJ1-1
ASSPLGQGKSEAF
>9|.|TRBV19|TRBJ1-1
ASSIENRGF
>13|.|TRBV30|TRBJ1-6
AWNLKSSYNSPLH
>11|few|TRBV15|TRBJ2-7
ATSRWQTYEQY
>12|.|TRBV5-6|TRBJ1-2
ASSPGLWDRGYT
>11|.|TRBV7-3|TRBJ1-1
ASSLAGLGEAF
>12|few|TRBV6-1|TRBJ1-2
ASSEETGVGGYT
>12|.|TRBV15|TRBJ2-2
ATSRLTNTGELF
>14|.|TRBV18|TRBJ1-1
ASSQRTGGVSTEAF
>11|.|TRBV29-1|TRBJ2-2
SAGGANTGELF
>12|.|TRBV5-1|TRBJ1-2
ASSFDAANYGYT
>13|.|TRBV5-1|TRBJ2-3
ASSFGGVRADTQY
>13|.|TRBV6-5|TRBJ2-1
ASRIGGSSYNEQF
>11|once|TRBV9|TRBJ1-5
ASSASEIQPQH
>13|.|TRBV15|TRBJ2-5
ATKKDRGHGETQY
>14|.|TRBV4-1|TRBJ2-1
ASSQEGGLELNEQF
>14|.|TRBV28|TRBJ2-3
ASTRGSGGMADTQY
>14|once|TRBV7-8|TRBJ2-7
ASSPRTSGSSYEQY
>12|few|TRBV19|TRBJ1-1
ASSVRQGNTEAF
>10|.|TRBV6-6|TRBJ1-1
ASRGGETEAF
>12|.|TRBV6-5|TRBJ1-1
ASSQVIMNTEAF
>13|.|TRBV5-4|TRBJ2-1
ASSSWTSGSNEQF
>15|.|TRBV5-4|TRBJ2-3
ASSLGLAGGKSDTQY
>14|.|TRBV27|TRBJ2-5
ASSFSQAGLGETQY
>14|.|TRBV24-1|TRBJ2-3
ATSDSAGAGTDTQY
>12|.|TRBV28|TRBJ1-2
ASSSPARHYGYT
>11|.|TRBV5-4|TRBJ1-1
ASSSRQGVQAF
>12|.|TRBV5-4|TRBJ1-1
ASSEGGSRTEAF